This T cell receptor beta chain was captured in a study of blood T cell repertoires in COVID-19. Germline V CDR1 and CDR2: SGHTA, FQGTGA. The CDR3 contains 14 residues. V lost 2 bases to trimming and J lost 0 bases, with 6 bases between them. The method was immunoSEQ multiplex PCR; TCRdb's version includes in-frame clones alone and lacks a portion of them. There are around 140,000 clones in the sample; 75% to 80% occur only once, and approximately 9% lies in the top ten. The gene calls are TRBV7-3 and TRBJ2-3; D call uncertain. Source material: peripheral blood. This TCR derives from a woman in her forties or fifties with active or convalescent COVID-19. The CDR3, as DNA: TGTGCCAGCAGCTTAGTCGGGAGCACAGATACGCAGTATTTT. Translated, it gives CASSLVGSTDTQYF.